The 15 T cell receptor beta chains given below trace back to one sample, sequenced in a study of blood T cell repertoires in COVID-19. Assay used: immunoSEQ multiplex PCR; TCRdb lists only in-frame clones, some missing. The sample consists of over 100,000 clones, roughly 81% of them appearing once. The sequencing input was peripheral blood. These receptors all come from a middle-aged man with active or convalescent COVID-19.

The rearrangement joins TRBV5-5 to TRBJ2-5; the D is unclear. The V end was cut by 6 bases, the J end by 5 bases, with 14 bases between. CDR1 and CDR2 (germline): SGHKS, YYEKEE (reference sequence). The CDR3 runs 13 residues. CDR3 in amino acids: CASTTPIVETQYF. As DNA, the CDR3 is TGTGCCAGCACCACTCCAATCGTGGAGACCCAGTACTTC.

The genes are TRBV7-2 and TRBJ1-5; tentatively, D is TRBD1 (6 bases). The CDR3 extends over 15 amino acids. CDR1 is SGHTA and CDR2 is FQGNSA in the germline V gene. V lost 5 bases to trimming and J lost 0 bases, with 11 bases between them. CDR3 region: CASSPWTDSNQPQHF. As DNA, the CDR3 is TGTGCCAGCAGCCCATGGACAGATAGCAATCAGCCCCAGCATTTT.

In this sample, this clone turned up a few times. The V call is TRBV5-5, the J call TRBJ1-4; D remains ambiguous. The length of the CDR3 is 17 residues. The germline CDR1 and CDR2 sequences are SGHKS and YYEKEE (reference sequence). Trimming took off 1 base at V and 5 bases at J, with 18 bases between the two ends. In DNA form, the CDR3 reads TGTGCCAGCAGCTTGAATTCCGGGGATATAGGCAATGAAAAACTGTTTTTT. It encodes CASSLNSGDIGNEKLFF. The variable domain in full, with the rest retrieved from reference TRBV5-5 and TRBJ1-4, is DAGVTQSPTHLIKTRGQQVTLRCSPISGHKSVSWYQQVLGQGPQFIFQYYEKEERGRGNFPDRFSARQFPNYSSELNVNALLLGDSALYLCASSLNSGDIGNEKLFFGSGTQLSVL.

V gene TRBV25-1 combines with J gene TRBJ1-5; no definite D call. Deletions cut 6 bases from V and 2 bases from J, with 14 bases between. Germline V lookup: CDR1 MGHDK, CDR2 SYGVNS. The CDR3 runs 15 residues. This CDR3 is CASSPGGRGNQPQHF. For the CDR3, the DNA is TGTGCCAGCAGCCCCGGAGGGAGAGGCAATCAGCCCCAGCATTTT.

This clone was seen a handful of times. The genes are TRBV30 and TRBJ1-2, with 9 bases identical to TRBD1. From germline, CDR1 is GTSNPN and CDR2 SVGIG (reference sequence). After removal of 4 bases from V and 7 bases from J, the junction contained 7 bases not matched to a gene. CDR3 length: 13 residues. The DNA for the CDR3 is TGTGCCTGGAACCCGGGACAGGGTATTGGCTACACCTTC. Amino acid sequence: CAWNPGQGIGYTF.

This clone was picked up one time. The chain links TRBV5-5 to TRBJ2-5; 8 positions agree with TRBD1. The CDR3 totals 16 residues. Germline V gene data show CDR1 as SGHKS and CDR2 as YYEKEE (reference sequence). After removal of 6 bases from V and 2 bases from J, the junction contained 12 bases not matched to a gene. The CDR3 loop reads CASIKGQGLGQETQYF. CDR3 nucleotides: TGTGCCAGCATTAAAGGACAGGGACTTGGGCAAGAGACCCAGTACTTC.

This clone was found a few times. The chain has TRBV5-1 and TRBJ1-6; 10 nucleotides line up with TRBD1. Trimming at V came to 4 bases and at J to 6 bases, leaving 7 bases not matched to a gene. CDR1 and CDR2 from the germline V gene are SGHRS and YFSETQ. This CDR3 has 16 amino acids. CDR3 sequence: CASSTGQGSSNSPLHF. Here the CDR3 DNA reads TGCGCCAGCAGCACGGGACAGGGGAGCTCTAATTCACCCCTCCACTTT.

J is TRBJ2-6 and V is TRBV10-3, with D hard to call. V was pared by 0 bases and J by 0 bases, with 9 bases between. This CDR3 has 17 amino acids. Germline CDR1 and CDR2: ENHRY and SYGVKD. The CDR3 DNA follows: TGTGCCATCAGTGAGTCGCCAGACTTCTCTGGGGCCAACGTCCTGACTTTC. Residues: CAISESPDFSGANVLTF.

This chain uses TRBV29-1 with TRBJ1-5, with D tentatively TRBD1 (6 bases). Trimming pared 2 bases from V and 6 bases from J, leaving 11 bases between. This CDR3 region has 13 residues. The V gene's germline CDR1 is SQVTM and CDR2 ANQGSEA. The CDR3 bases are TGCAGCGTTGAACTTGGGGGCCGTCAGCCCCAGCATTTT. The encoded protein is CSVELGGRQPQHF.

V is TRBV6-1 and J is TRBJ2-1, with TRBD1 matching over 9 bases. The junction had 11 bases not matched to a gene; V was cut back by 4 bases and J by 4 bases. This CDR3 is built from 17 residues. CDR1 is MNHNS and CDR2 is SASEGT in the germline V gene. CDR3 nucleotide sequence: TGTGCCAGCAGTGCACGACCTACAGGGGGCTCATACAATGAGCAGTTCTTC. It codes for CASSARPTGGSYNEQFF.

V gene TRBV29-1 combines with J gene TRBJ2-1; possibly TRBD1 for D (8 bases). The ends were cut back, 7 bases at V and 8 bases at J, with 15 bases in the middle. The CDR3 has 12 residues. CDR1 and CDR2 from the germline V gene are SQVTM and ANQGSEA. Written as DNA, the CDR3 is TGCAGCGGACGGACAGGGAGGGATGAGCAGTTCTTC. This gives the protein CSGRTGRDEQFF.

The chain has TRBV5-1 and TRBJ1-6; 10 bases map to TRBD1. V shed 0 bases and J 9 bases; nucleotides not matched to a gene: 3. Germline V CDR1 and CDR2: SGHRS, YFSETQ. The CDR3 has 15 amino acids. Written as DNA, the CDR3 is TGCGCCAGCAGCTTGGGGGACAGGGGTAGTTCACCCCTCCACTTT. It encodes CASSLGDRGSSPLHF.

The chain carries TRBV6-5 and TRBJ2-3, with unresolved D. The V end lost 10 bases, the J end lost 2 bases, and 16 bases lay between the germline ends. Germline-derived CDR1 and CDR2 are MNHEY and SVGAGI. The CDR3 loop spans 14 amino acids. The CDR3 DNA sequence: TGTGCCACTTTCCCTTTCCCCCTCACAGATACGCAGTATTTT. Translation: CATFPFPLTDTQYF.

The V gene is TRBV18, the J gene TRBJ2-7; the D gene is possibly TRBD1 (5 bases). Germline V gene sequence: CDR1 KGHSH, CDR2 LQKENI. This CDR3 has 13 amino acids. V was cut by 4 bases and J by 6 bases, with 13 bases left in between. CDR3 sequence (DNA): TGTGCCAGCTCACTCCGGACAAAAGGCGAGCAGTACTTC. It translates to CASSLRTKGEQYF. Variable domain in full (rest from reference TRBV18 and TRBJ2-7): NAGVMQNPRHLVRRRGQEARLRCSPMKGHSHVYWYRQLPEEGLKFMVYLQKENIIDESGMPKERFSAEFPKEGPSILRIQQVVRGDSAAYFCASSLRTKGEQYFGPGTRLTVT.

The chain combines TRBV3-1 (or the pseudogene TRBV3-2) with TRBJ2-2; 9 nucleotides align to TRBD2. With 11 bases clipped from V and 1 base from J, the junction kept 5 bases outside the gene matches. The CDR3 runs to 14 residues. CDR1 and CDR2 (germline): LGHDT, YNNKEL (reference sequence). DNA for the CDR3: TGTGCCGCAGGGACTAGCAAGAACACCGGGGAGCTGTTTTTT. Protein product: CAAGTSKNTGELFF.